This TCR beta chain was captured by sequencing in a study of human T cells and chemical hapten exposure (dated by TCRdb to the early 2020s). In the study overall: For sensitization, 2% DPC in acetone was applied to an approximately 2 cm by approximately 2 cm area of upper inner arm skin. Throughout the study period of roughly 24 weeks, patients also received therapeutic DPC doses to the scalp every week. Patch tests used Finn chambers with 0.01% DPC on the upper back, scored after 6 days by International Contact Dermatitis Research Group standards. The mostly female patient cohort included alopecia areata with under or over 50% scalp involvement, alopecia totalis and alopecia universalis. Libraries were pooled for sequencing, and variation in per-sample TCR yields was attributed mainly to small differences in library volumes within the pool. In alopecia patients, the study followed how the peripheral blood TCR repertoire changed in vivo over primary and secondary sensitization to diphenylcyclopropenone (DPC), a hapten. Blood samples were taken from patients before sensitization (week 0) and then at 2, 6 and about 24 weeks after DPC sensitization. For TCR sequencing, blood came from 25 to 35 alopecia patients at anywhere from one to four time points (pre-sensitization, 2, 6 and 24 weeks). The paper's findings and limits, for the study overall: Alopecia, a presumed autoimmune disease, was present in all patients, so the immune response of the patients might differ from that of healthy individuals. DPC sensitization did not change the number of TCRs with a frequency above 1 in 1000, and there was no evidence of changes in global repertoire structure. After repeated subsampling, changes were observed in the strength of the expansion versus patch-test correlation and in the threshold at which the correlation became significant. A positive correlation was found between the number of PT1 expanded TCRs and patch test score, with significance reached at thresholds 8, 16 and 32 but not 4. Compared with pre-sensitization or healthy control sets, expanded TCRs formed significantly more large CDR3 similarity clusters, which is consistent with antigen-driven responses.

The CDR3 runs 16 residues from the cysteine to the phenylalanine. Only CDR3 DNA remains: 48 bases, in frame from the first base. V loses 0 bases of germline sequence and J loses 2 bases, and the interval between the two ends is 12 bases. CDR1 SGHTA and CDR2 FQGNSA are derived from the germline V gene. This specimen's time point label, interpreted: patch test 1, 2 weeks after DPC sensitization. Reading the label with the study, this specimen's treatment or condition is: therapeutic diphenylcyclopropenone sensitization with weekly scalp DPC. Blood at each patch-test visit was drawn before the patch test was applied. Patients were eligible if aged 18 to 70, diagnosed with alopecia and judged suitable for DPC therapy, and pregnant patients were excluded. Total RNA was extracted from unfractionated whole blood that had been collected in Tempus Blood RNA tubes. A remark on this clonotype: Which antigen it targets is not known. Qualities for individual bases were not recorded, and no much larger clone is one base off.

Libraries came from RACE. Reads for this sample came from a NextSeq 500. During library preparation, unique molecular identifiers were attached to individual cDNA molecules so that TCRs could be counted quantitatively and reproducibly. Both TCR alpha and TCR beta chains were sequenced from each blood RNA sample. The original methods were these. A median of approximately 100,000 TCRs per sample was observed, with a range of roughly 23,224 to 750,000. V, J and CDR3 annotation of the TCR reads was performed with the Decombinator software suite. For PS versus PT1 abundance plots, all samples were subsampled to the same number of TCRs (28,000). Expanded TCRs were defined as absent before sensitization and observed at least eight times at the 2-week time point. The raw public reads went through TCRdb reprocessing: fastp at Q25, MiXCR clone calling, in-frame beta chains kept. Each record represents a unique CDR3 protein, reported with the most common genes and DNA among its rows. These V and J calls derive from TCRdb rather than the authors' analysis. The sample has 95,000 to 150,000 distinct CDR3 sequences on record, roughly 13% of them singletons. Approximately 0.89% of the sample is taken by the ten largest.

Here the chain combines TRBV7-2 and TRBJ2-3; no D gene call is confident. This TCR derives from a man aged 18 to 29 with alopecia areata. Some clones in this sample may be carry-over from other donors' samples. Sequencing was performed on whole blood, taken in connection with sensitization to the hapten diphenylcyclopropenone (DPC). The CDR3 is CASSLAGSRNTDTQYF. At the DNA level, the sequence is TGTGCCAGCAGCTTAGCAGGCTCCCGAAACACAGATACGCAGTATTTT.